The T cell receptor beta chain under discussion was sequenced for a study of T-cell reconstitution after alpha-beta-depleted transplantation in children. Unique molecular identifiers were incorporated when the TCRbeta library was constructed. Each CDR3 protein is one row after TCRdb ran MiXCR on the PCR reads. The data show 200,000 to 250,000 distinct CDR3 sequences, with around 13% seen just once and over 2% held by the top ten. This clonotype was seen a single time. A much larger clone differs by one base, so this may be a read error. CDR3 length equals 14 residues. Trimming took 1 base from V and 6 from J, leaving 13 bases between them. From germline, CDR1 is SGHRS and CDR2 YFSETQ.

This sequence joins TRBV5-1 and TRBJ1-2; no clear D. Sequences were derived from PBMCs from the stem cell graft donor, sampled from the stem cell graft. This TCR was sampled from a human donor who donated a stem cell graft to a child with acute lymphoblastic leukemia. In DNA form, the CDR3 reads TGCGCCAGCAGCTTGAGACAACCGACGGATGGCTACACCTTC. This encodes CASSLRQPTDGYTF. The whole variable domain, remainder taken from reference TRBV5-1 and TRBJ1-2, is KAGVTQTPRYLIKTRGQQVTLSCSPISGHRSVSWYQQTPGQGLQFLFEYFSETQRNKGNFPGRFSGRQFSNSRSEMNVSTLELGDSALYLCASSLRQPTDGYTFGSGTRLTVV.